This passage covers 25 T cell receptor beta chains from one sample sequenced in a study of shared clonotypes between healthy human individuals (dated by TCRdb to about 2020). The library relied on the immunoSEQ multiplex PCR assay. In TCRdb, the immuneACCESS table is reduced to in-frame sequences with V and J assigned. These tables do not hold every clone; where another copy was compared, an unresolved V gene accounts for under half, and the others remain unexplained. The sample records 2 million to 2.5 million clones, 85% to 95% of which are singletons. The ten largest clones take up around 0.4% of the sample. Material: naive CD4+ T cells from PBMCs. The meaning of the sample's cell subset or site label: CD45RA+ positively selected. The receptors come from a man between 18 and 35 years old in good health. Some clones in this sample may be carry-over from other donors' samples.

The gene calls are TRBV7-2 and TRBJ2-7; no firm D call. The CDR3 has 13 amino acids. CDR1 and CDR2 (germline): SGHTA, FQGNSA. Trimming cost V 2 bases and J 7 bases, with 12 bases left between them. Here the CDR3 DNA reads TGTGCCAGCAGCTTAAGGTCCTCTATGGAGCAGTACTTC. It is translated as CASSLRSSMEQYF. Together with reference TRBV7-2 and TRBJ2-7, the CDR3 gives the full variable domain: GAGVSQSPSNKVTEKGKDVELRCDPISGHTALYWYRQSLGQGLEFLIYFQGNSAPDKSGLPSDRFSAERTGGSVSTLTIQRTQQEDSAVYLCASSLRSSMEQYFGPGTRLTVT.

The V and J genes are TRBV9 and TRBJ2-2; possibly TRBD1 for D (6 bases). V shed 6 bases and J shed 1 base, with 19 bases lying between them. This CDR3 has 17 residues. Germline lookup yields CDR1 SGDLS and CDR2 YYNGEE. The CDR3 region has the DNA TGTGCCAGCAACACACCCTCGGGACATATGAACACCGGGGAGCTGTTTTTT. It codes for CASNTPSGHMNTGELFF.

The rearrangement joins TRBV4-1 to TRBJ2-2; TRBD2 agrees at 7 bases. Per the germline V gene, CDR1 is MGHRA and CDR2 is YSYEKL. V lost 3 bases and J lost 5; bases outside the gene matches: 12. The CDR3 is 17 residues long. The CDR3 DNA is TGCGCCAGCAGCCATGCTACCGGGACTAATCCGACCGGGGAGCTGTTTTTT. This sequence encodes CASSHATGTNPTGELFF.

This chain links TRBV5-1 with TRBJ2-3, with 9 bases matching TRBD1. The germline V gene encodes CDR1 SGHRS and CDR2 YFSETQ. V lost 4 bases to trimming and J lost 3 bases; unmatched junction nucleotides: 9. The CDR3 covers 16 residues. CDR3 sequence reads: CASSRITGGATDTQYF. The CDR3 DNA reads as TGCGCCAGCAGCAGAATTACAGGGGGCGCGACAGATACGCAGTATTTT. The variable domain in full, with the rest retrieved from reference TRBV5-1 and TRBJ2-3, is KAGVTQTPRYLIKTRGQQVTLSCSPISGHRSVSWYQQTPGQGLQFLFEYFSETQRNKGNFPGRFSGRQFSNSRSEMNVSTLELGDSALYLCASSRITGGATDTQYFGPGTRLTVL.

This clone was found once. J is TRBJ2-7 and V is TRBV2, with no clear D. Germline assignment: CDR1 SNHLY and CDR2 FYNNEI. The CDR3 covers 13 residues. Trimming pared 10 bases from V and 0 bases from J, leaving 13 bases between. The CDR3 spells CATQRDGSYEQYF. The CDR3 DNA is TGTGCCACACAGCGAGACGGCTCCTACGAGCAGTACTTC.

This clone was counted between two and nine times. This chain uses TRBV28 with TRBJ1-5; 8 bases map to TRBD1. Per germline, CDR1 MDHEN and CDR2 SYDVKM. The ends lost 10 bases at V and 6 bases at J; junction bases unmatched: 11. CDR3 length: 14 amino acids. The CDR3: CATRVGQGGQPQHF. The CDR3 DNA is TGTGCCACTAGGGTAGGACAGGGAGGTCAGCCCCAGCATTTT.

The chain combines TRBV19 with TRBJ1-1; TRBD1 aligns across 8 bases. Trimming at V came to 7 bases and at J to 5 bases, leaving 6 bases not matched to a gene. The CDR3 extends over 13 amino acids. The germline V gene encodes CDR1 LNHDA and CDR2 SQIVND (reference sequence). This chain's CDR3 is CASTSQGATEAFF. CDR3 DNA sequence: TGTGCCAGTACCTCCCAGGGGGCTACTGAAGCTTTCTTT.

For this clone: The identical CDR3 is also encoded by other nucleotide sequences in the sample. This chain uses TRBV18 with TRBJ2-2; 9 nucleotides align to TRBD1. The CDR3 has 16 amino acids. Per the germline V gene, CDR1 is KGHSH and CDR2 is LQKENI. V gave up 1 base and J gave up 1 base; unmatched junction bases: 1. The CDR3 spells CASSPLGQGNTGELFF. DNA for the CDR3: TGTGCCAGCTCACCACTGGGACAGGGGAACACCGGGGAGCTGTTTTTT.

This chain links TRBV28 with TRBJ2-7; D not certain. Germline CDR1 is MDHEN and CDR2 is SYDVKM. This CDR3 has 14 residues. V was pared by 2 bases and J by 2 bases, with 10 bases between. Written as DNA, the CDR3 is TGTGCCAGCAGTTTAAGACACCCGGCCTACGAGCAGTACTTC. It codes for CASSLRHPAYEQYF.

Worth noting for this clone: Other DNA sequences of this sample code for an identical CDR3. V and J are TRBV29-1 and TRBJ1-1; 10 positions match TRBD1. V lost 6 bases and J lost 1; bases outside the gene matches: 5. Per germline, CDR1 SQVTM and CDR2 ANQGSEA. This CDR3 spans 14 amino acids. The CDR3 nucleotides read TGCAGCGTCGATAGGACAGGGGGGAACACTGAAGCTTTCTTT. It is translated as CSVDRTGGNTEAFF.

The chain is built from TRBV6-5 and TRBJ1-2, with D perhaps matching TRBD1 (6 bases). V was trimmed by 5 bases and J by 9 bases, leaving 13 bases between them. Germline V lookup: CDR1 MNHEY, CDR2 SVGAGI. The CDR3 covers 12 residues. CDR3 protein: CASSPRGMSYTF. CDR3 bases: TGTGCCAGCAGTCCAAGGGGGATGAGCTACACCTTC.

This chain connects TRBV11-2 to TRBJ1-1, with 7 bases aligning to TRBD1. CDR3 size: 16 residues. The ends lost 2 bases at V and 5 bases at J; junction bases unmatched: 11. The germline V gene has CDR1 SGHAT and CDR2 FQNNGV. Here the CDR3 reads CASSLLPEGARTEAFF. The DNA for the CDR3 is TGTGCCAGCAGCTTACTTCCCGAGGGGGCGCGGACTGAAGCTTTCTTT.

Concerning this clone: Other DNA sequences in this specimen translate into the identical CDR3. The chain combines TRBV5-1 with TRBJ1-5; tentative D call: TRBD1 (5 bases). CDR1 and CDR2 (germline): SGHRS, YFSETQ. The CDR3 loop spans 14 amino acids. V was cut by 2 bases and J by 3 bases, with 9 bases left in between. CDR3 bases: TGCGCCAGCAGCTTAGCCGGGGCCAATCAGCCCCAGCATTTT. It is translated as CASSLAGANQPQHF.

Concerning this clone itself: Other DNA sequences within the sample encode an identical CDR3. V is TRBV5-1 and J is TRBJ2-5; 15 nucleotides agree with TRBD2. Germline trimming cut 3 bases from V and 4 bases from J; bases unmatched to any gene: 1. Germline V lookup: CDR1 SGHRS, CDR2 YFSETQ. This CDR3 spans 15 amino acids. CDR3 DNA sequence: TGCGCCAGCAGCTCGGGACTAGCGGGAGGAGAGACCCAGTACTTC. Its translation is CASSSGLAGGETQYF.

J is TRBJ2-7 and V is TRBV13; 11 positions match TRBD2. The germline V gene encodes CDR1 PRHDT and CDR2 FYEKMQ (reference sequence). The junction had 8 bases not matched to a gene; V was cut back by 6 bases and J by 7 bases. The CDR3 spans 14 residues. The CDR3 DNA is TGTGCCAGCAGAATAGCGGGAGGGCCTCTTGAGCAGTACTTC. The encoded protein is CASRIAGGPLEQYF.

The rearrangement uses TRBV7-2 and TRBJ2-3; 7 bases are shared with TRBD2. J gave up 1 base and V 7 bases, and 11 bases lay outside the gene matches. This CDR3 is built from 16 residues. CDR1 and CDR2 from the germline V gene are SGHTA and FQGNSA. For the CDR3, the DNA is TGTGCCAGCAAGCGCCGCGGGAGAGGAGGCACAGATACGCAGTATTTT. Encoded protein: CASKRRGRGGTDTQYF.

CDR3 sequence: CATTDSGGAEQYF. The CDR3 DNA sequence: TGTGCCACTACGGACTCGGGCGGAGCCGAGCAGTACTTC. The rearrangement joins TRBV10-3 to TRBJ2-7; a weak D match, TRBD2 (5 bases). This CDR3 spans 13 amino acids. CDR1 is ENHRY and CDR2 is SYGVKD in the germline V gene. Trimming took 10 bases from V and 6 from J, leaving 19 bases between them.

The CDR3 nucleotides are TGTGCCAGCAGCTTCCCAGTACCCGGCGTGGATGAGCAGTTCTTC. This codes for CASSFPVPGVDEQFF. The chain recombines TRBV5-6 with TRBJ2-1, with D unclear. The CDR3 consists of 15 residues. The V gene lost 2 bases and the J gene lost 8 bases, with 17 bases spanning the gap. From germline, CDR1 is SGHDT and CDR2 YYEEEE.

The chain uses TRBV2 and TRBJ2-7; 8 positions match TRBD2. Germline CDR1 is SNHLY and CDR2 is FYNNEI. With V trimmed by 6 bases and J by 3 bases, 7 bases remained unmatched. This CDR3 has 14 residues. The CDR3 spells CASSKWREDYEQYF. In DNA form, the CDR3 reads TGTGCCAGCAGCAAATGGCGGGAGGACTACGAGCAGTACTTC.

The rearrangement joins TRBV7-9 to TRBJ1-4, with D uncertain. In germline, CDR1 is SEHNR, CDR2 FQNEAQ (reference sequence). Between the trimmed V and J ends, which lost 6 bases and 0 bases, there was a span of 11 bases. There are 15 residues in the CDR3. CDR3 nucleotides: TGTGCCAGCAGTTCAAAAACCCCAACTAATGAAAAACTGTTTTTT. Translation: CASSSKTPTNEKLFF.

This chain connects TRBV15 to TRBJ2-5, with 10 bases fitting TRBD2. CDR3 length equals 16 residues. J gave up 5 bases and V 5 bases, and 11 bases lay outside the gene matches. CDR1 and CDR2 from the germline V gene are LNHNV and YYDKDF (reference sequence). CDR3 region: CATSLRAGGPGETQYF. The CDR3, as DNA: TGTGCCACCAGCTTGAGAGCGGGAGGGCCCGGTGAGACCCAGTACTTC.

The CDR3 bases are TGTGCCAGCAGCGCGGGGGGGCGCGAAAACGAGCAGTACTTC. It codes for CASSAGGRENEQYF. The chain employs TRBV6-4 and TRBJ2-7; 9 nucleotides agree with TRBD2. The germline V gene encodes CDR1 MRHNA and CDR2 SNTAGT. The CDR3 sequence is 14 residues long. Unmatched junction bases numbered 8, after V lost 6 bases and J lost 5 bases.

This clone was observed a handful of times. The sample has other DNA sequences that encode this CDR3 too. V gene TRBV7-2 combines with J gene TRBJ2-7; D perhaps matches TRBD2 (6 bases). Per germline, CDR1 SGHTA and CDR2 FQGNSA. The V end lost 2 bases, the J end lost 0 bases, and 11 bases lay between the germline ends. This CDR3 is 15 amino acids long. CDR3 loop: CASSLLGLGSYEQYF. DNA of the CDR3: TGTGCCAGCAGCTTACTGGGACTTGGCTCCTACGAGCAGTACTTC.

The rearrangement joins TRBV29-1 to TRBJ2-1, with D perhaps assigned TRBD1 or TRBD2 (5 bases each). This CDR3 has 12 residues. Trimming pared 7 bases from V and 7 bases from J, leaving 14 bases between. From germline, CDR1 is SQVTM and CDR2 ANQGSEA. The CDR3: CSGRQGDNEQFF. The CDR3 DNA reads as TGCAGCGGGAGGCAGGGTGATAATGAGCAGTTCTTC.

Concerning this clone: Other DNA sequences within the sample encode an identical CDR3. The rearrangement uses TRBV28 and TRBJ2-3; possibly TRBD2 for D (7 bases). The CDR3 is 13 amino acids. With 5 bases removed from V and 4 bases from J, the gap between germline ends came to 10 bases. CDR1 is MDHEN and CDR2 is SYDVKM in the germline V gene. CDR3 DNA sequence: TGTGCCAGCAGTCTAGGGGGGGCAGATACGCAGTATTTT. It yields the protein CASSLGGADTQYF.